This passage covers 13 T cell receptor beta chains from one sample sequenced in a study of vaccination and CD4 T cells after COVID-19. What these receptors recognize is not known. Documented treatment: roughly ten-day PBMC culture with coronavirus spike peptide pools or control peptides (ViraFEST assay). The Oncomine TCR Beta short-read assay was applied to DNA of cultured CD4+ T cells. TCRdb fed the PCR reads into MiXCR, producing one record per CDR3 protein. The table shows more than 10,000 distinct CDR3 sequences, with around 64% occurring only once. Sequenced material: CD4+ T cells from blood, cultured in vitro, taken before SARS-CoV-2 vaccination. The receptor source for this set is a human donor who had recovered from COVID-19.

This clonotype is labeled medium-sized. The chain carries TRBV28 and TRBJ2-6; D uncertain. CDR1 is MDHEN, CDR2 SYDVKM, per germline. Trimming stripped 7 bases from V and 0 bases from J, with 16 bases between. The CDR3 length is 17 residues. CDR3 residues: CASNQQPSISGANVLTF. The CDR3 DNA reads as TGTGCCAGCAACCAACAGCCCAGCATCTCTGGGGCCAACGTCCTGACTTTC.

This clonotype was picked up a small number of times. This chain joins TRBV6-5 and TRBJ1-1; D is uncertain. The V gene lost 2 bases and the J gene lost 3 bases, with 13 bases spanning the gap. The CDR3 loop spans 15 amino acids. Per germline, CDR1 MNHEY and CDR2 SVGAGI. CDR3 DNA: TGTGCCAGCAGTTACACCACGGTGGTGCACACTGAAGCTTTCTTT. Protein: CASSYTTVVHTEAFF.

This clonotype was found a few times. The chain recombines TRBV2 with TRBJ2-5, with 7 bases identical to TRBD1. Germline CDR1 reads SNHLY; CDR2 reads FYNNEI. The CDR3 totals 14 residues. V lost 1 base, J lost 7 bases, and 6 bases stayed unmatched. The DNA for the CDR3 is TGTGCCAGCAGTGAAGGAGACAGGGTCGGGACCCAGTACTTC. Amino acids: CASSEGDRVGTQYF.

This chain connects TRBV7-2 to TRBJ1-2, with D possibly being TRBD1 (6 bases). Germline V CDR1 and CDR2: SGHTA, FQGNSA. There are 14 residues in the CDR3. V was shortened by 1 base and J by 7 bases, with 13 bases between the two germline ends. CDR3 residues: CASSLGSGGRGYTF. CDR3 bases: TGTGCCAGCAGCTTAGGTTCCGGGGGCCGTGGCTACACCTTC.

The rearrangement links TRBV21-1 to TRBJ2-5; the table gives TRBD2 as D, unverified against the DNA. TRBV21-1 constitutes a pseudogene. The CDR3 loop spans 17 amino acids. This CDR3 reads CASSPALAGRPQETQYF. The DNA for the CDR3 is TGTGCCAGCAGCCCCGCACTAGCGGGCCGACCTCAAGAGACCCAGTACTTC.

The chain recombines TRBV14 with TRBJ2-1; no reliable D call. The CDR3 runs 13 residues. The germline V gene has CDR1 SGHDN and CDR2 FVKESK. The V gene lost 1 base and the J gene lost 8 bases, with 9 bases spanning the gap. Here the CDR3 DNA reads TGTGCCAGCAGCCAAGGTCTAGTCTATGAGCAGTTCTTC. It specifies CASSQGLVYEQFF.

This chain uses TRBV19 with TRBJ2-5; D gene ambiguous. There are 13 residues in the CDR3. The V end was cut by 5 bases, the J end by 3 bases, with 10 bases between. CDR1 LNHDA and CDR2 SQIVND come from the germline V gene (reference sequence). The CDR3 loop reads CASSYGREETQYF. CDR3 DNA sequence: TGTGCCAGTAGTTACGGAAGGGAAGAGACCCAGTACTTC. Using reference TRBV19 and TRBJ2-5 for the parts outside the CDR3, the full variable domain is DGGITQSPKYLFRKEGQNVTLSCEQNLNHDAMYWYRQDPGQGLRLIYYSQIVNDFQKGDIAEGYSVSREKKESFPLTVTSAQKNPTAFYLCASSYGREETQYFGPGTRLLVL.

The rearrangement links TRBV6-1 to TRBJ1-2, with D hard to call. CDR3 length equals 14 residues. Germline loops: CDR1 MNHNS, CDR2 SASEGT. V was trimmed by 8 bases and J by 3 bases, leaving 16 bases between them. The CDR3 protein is CASQRTGRDYGYTF. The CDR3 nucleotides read TGTGCCAGCCAGCGGACGGGGAGGGACTATGGCTACACCTTC.

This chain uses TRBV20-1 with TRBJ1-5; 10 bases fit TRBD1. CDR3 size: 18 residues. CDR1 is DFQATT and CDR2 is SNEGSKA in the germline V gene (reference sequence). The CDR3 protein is CRNGLPGTGEVSNQPQHF. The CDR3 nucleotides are TGCAGAAACGGATTACCCGGGACAGGGGAAGTGAGCAATCAGCCCCAGCATTTT.

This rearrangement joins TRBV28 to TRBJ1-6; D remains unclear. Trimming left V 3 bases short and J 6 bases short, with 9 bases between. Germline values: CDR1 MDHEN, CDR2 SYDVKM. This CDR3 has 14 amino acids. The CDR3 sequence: CASSLGTSNSPLHF. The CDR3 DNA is TGTGCCAGCAGTTTGGGCACCAGTAATTCACCCCTCCACTTT.

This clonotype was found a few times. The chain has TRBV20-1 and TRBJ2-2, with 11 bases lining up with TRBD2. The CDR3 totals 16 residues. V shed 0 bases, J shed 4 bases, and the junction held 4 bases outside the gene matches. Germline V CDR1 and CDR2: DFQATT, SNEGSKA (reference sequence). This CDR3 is CSARDPSGRTTGELFF. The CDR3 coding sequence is TGCAGTGCTAGAGATCCTAGCGGGAGGACCACCGGGGAGCTGTTTTTT.

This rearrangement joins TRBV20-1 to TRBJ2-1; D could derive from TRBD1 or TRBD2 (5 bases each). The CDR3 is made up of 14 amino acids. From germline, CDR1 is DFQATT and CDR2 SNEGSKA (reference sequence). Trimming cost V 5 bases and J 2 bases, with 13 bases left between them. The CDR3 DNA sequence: TGCAGTGCTGTCCGGGACCCCGCCTACAATGAGCAGTTCTTC. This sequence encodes CSAVRDPAYNEQFF.

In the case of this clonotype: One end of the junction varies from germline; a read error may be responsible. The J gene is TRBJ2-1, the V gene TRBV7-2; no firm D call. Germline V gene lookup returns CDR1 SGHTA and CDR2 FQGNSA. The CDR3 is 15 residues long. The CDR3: CASSVAASAYNEQFF. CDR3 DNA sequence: TGTGCCAGCAGCGTAGCAGCGTCAGCTTACAATGAGCAGTTCTTC.